These 30 T cell receptor beta chains share one sample of origin, sequenced in a study of T-cell memory formation after mild COVID-19. TCRdb re-derived calls from the 5' RACE reads in MiXCR, one entry per CDR3 protein. The sample yields about 7,100 distinct CDR3 sequences, about three fifths seen once. Material for sequencing was PBMCs or a T cell subset sorted from them (not recorded which). The receptors stem from an adult who had mild COVID-19 (a few samples of this study predate the infection). Cell type and time point are not known.

The chain carries TRBV29-1 and TRBJ2-1; 10 bases match TRBD1. The CDR3 has 14 amino acids. Germline loops: CDR1 SQVTM, CDR2 ANQGSEA. V gave up 7 bases and J gave up 10 bases; unmatched junction bases: 13. CDR3 sequence (DNA): TGCAGCGCAGCCCGGGACAGGGGCAACCGCGAGCAGTTCTTC. This gives the protein CSAARDRGNREQFF.

The table lists this clonotype with many counts. The chain joins TRBV7-3 to TRBJ2-5; D gene unclear. The CDR3 sequence is 13 residues long. V lost 3 bases and J lost 4, with 9 bases in between. Germline loops: CDR1 SGHTA, CDR2 FQGTGA. CDR3 sequence: CASSLSPPETQYF. The CDR3 DNA is TGTGCCAGCAGCTTGTCCCCGCCAGAGACCCAGTACTTC.

This chain joins TRBV12-3 or TRBV12-4 and TRBJ1-2, with a weak D call TRBD1 (5 bases). CDR3 size: 13 residues. The V gene lost 6 bases and the J gene lost 4 bases, with 12 bases spanning the gap. This CDR3 reads CASSSSGGYGYTF. In nucleotides, the CDR3 is TGTGCCAGCAGCTCGTCCGGGGGCTATGGCTACACCTTC.

To note about this clonotype: One end of the junction fails to match germline, which may point to a read error. J is TRBJ1-2 and V is TRBV7-2; possibly TRBD1 for D (6 bases). CDR1 is SGHTA, CDR2 FQGNSA, per germline. CDR3 length: 15 residues. The CDR3 nucleotides read TGTGCCAGCACCTTAACAGGGCCCGGAAGCTATGGCTACACCTTC. It codes for CASTLTGPGSYGYTF. The whole variable domain, filled in from reference TRBV7-2 and TRBJ1-2, reads GAGVSQSPSNKVTEKGKDVELRCDPISGHTALYWYRQSLGQGLEFLIYFQGNSAPDKSGLPSDRFSAERTGGSVSTLTIQRTQQEDSAVYLCASTLTGPGSYGYTFGSGTRLTVV.

The CDR3 nucleotides read TGTGCCATCAGCCCGGGACAGGTGGGGTCAGATACGCAGTATTTT. The encoded protein is CAISPGQVGSDTQYF. This chain links TRBV10-3 with TRBJ2-3; 8 nucleotides match TRBD1. The CDR3 runs 15 residues. Germline CDR1 ENHRY, CDR2 SYGVKD. The ends lost 6 bases at V and 4 bases at J; junction bases unmatched: 9.

This clonotype is classed as medium-sized. The rearrangement joins TRBV29-1 to TRBJ2-1, with D unresolved. Looked up from germline, CDR1 is SQVTM and CDR2 is ANQGSEA. V gave up 4 bases and J gave up 0 bases, with 7 bases separating them. CDR3 size: 13 residues. The chain's CDR3 is CSVVSTSYNEQFF. The CDR3 coding sequence is TGCAGCGTTGTCTCAACCTCCTACAATGAGCAGTTCTTC.

This chain connects TRBV12-3 or TRBV12-4 to TRBJ2-1, with D possibly matching TRBD1 (6 bases). The CDR3 totals 15 residues. V lost 6 bases to trimming and J lost 2 bases, with 14 bases between them. The CDR3 region has the DNA TGTGCCAGCAGGTATGGACAGCCCACCTACAATGAGCAGTTCTTC. It encodes CASRYGQPTYNEQFF.

The J gene is TRBJ2-7, the V gene TRBV15; 9 positions match TRBD2. After removal of 1 base from V and 5 bases from J, the junction contained 12 bases not matched to a gene. This CDR3 has 17 amino acids. CDR1 is LNHNV, CDR2 YYDKDF, per germline (reference sequence). In nucleotides, the CDR3 is TGTGCCACCAGCAGAGGCGTTTACCAGCGGGGGGACCACGAGCAGTACTTC. The encoded protein is CATSRGVYQRGDHEQYF.

V usage is TRBV12-3 or TRBV12-4 and J usage is TRBJ1-2; D not resolved. Deletions cut 6 bases from V and 3 bases from J, with 14 bases between. CDR3 length: 14 residues. Here the CDR3 reads CASRPTGTDYGYTF. The CDR3 coding sequence is TGTGCCAGCAGGCCCACCGGCACAGACTATGGCTACACCTTC.

The chain has TRBV12-3 or TRBV12-4 and TRBJ1-4, with TRBD1 matching over 7 bases. The length of the CDR3 is 14 residues. With 6 bases clipped from V and 8 bases from J, the junction kept 9 bases outside the gene matches. The DNA for the CDR3 is TGTGCCAGCAGAGTTACAGGGGCGCCGGAAAAACTGTTTTTT. Translating it yields CASRVTGAPEKLFF.

This clonotype is medium-sized. The gene calls are TRBV19 and TRBJ1-1, with D maybe TRBD1 (6 bases). Germline-derived CDR1 and CDR2 are LNHDA and SQIVND (reference sequence). Between the trimmed V and J ends, which lost 7 bases and 0 bases, there was a span of 12 bases. There are 14 residues in the CDR3. The CDR3 nucleotides read TGTGCCAGTAAGGACAGCTACATGAACACTGAAGCTTTCTTT. Translating it yields CASKDSYMNTEAFF.

This clonotype is deemed medium-sized. The chain uses TRBV10-1 and TRBJ2-1, with 8 bases lining up with TRBD2. V trimming: 6 bases; J trimming: 4 bases; junction bases outside the gene matches: 5. Germline values: CDR1 WNHNN, CDR2 SYGVQD (reference sequence). The CDR3 contains 14 residues. CDR3 sequence: CASSPGTRYNEQFF. In DNA, the CDR3 is TGCGCCAGCAGCCCCGGGACTAGGTACAATGAGCAGTTCTTC.

The chain uses TRBV27 and TRBJ1-1; TRBD1 matches 10 bases. Germline values: CDR1 MNHEY, CDR2 SMNVEV (reference sequence). The CDR3 runs to 14 residues. V lost 6 bases to trimming and J lost 6 bases; unmatched junction nucleotides: 7. CDR3: CASRRQGAQAEAFF. The CDR3 nucleotides read TGTGCCAGCAGGAGACAGGGGGCGCAGGCTGAAGCTTTCTTT.

The V and J genes are TRBV5-1 and TRBJ2-5; 10 positions match TRBD2. The germline V gene encodes CDR1 SGHRS and CDR2 YFSETQ. This CDR3 has 15 residues. V shed 1 base, J shed 5 bases, and the junction held 5 bases outside the gene matches. DNA of the CDR3: TGCGCCAGCAGCTTGCAGGGGACTAGCGTCGAGACCCAGTACTTC. This sequence encodes CASSLQGTSVETQYF.

This chain links TRBV11-2 with TRBJ2-7, with no clear D. Per germline, CDR1 SGHAT and CDR2 FQNNGV. This CDR3 spans 12 amino acids. The V end lost 3 bases, the J end lost 6 bases, and 9 bases lay between the germline ends. This CDR3 reads CASSFYSREQYF. In DNA, the CDR3 is TGTGCCAGCAGCTTTTATTCGCGCGAGCAGTACTTC.

The J gene is TRBJ2-7, the V gene TRBV7-6, with D unclear. The germline V gene encodes CDR1 SGHVS and CDR2 FNYEAQ. Trimming cost V 2 bases and J 6 bases, with 8 bases left between them. CDR3 length: 12 amino acids. The DNA of the CDR3 is TGTGCCAGCAGCTTAACTGCATCCGAGCAGTACTTC. Its translation: CASSLTASEQYF.

The genes are TRBV9 and TRBJ2-7; no clear D. The CDR3 contains 10 residues. Looked up from germline, CDR1 is SGDLS and CDR2 is YYNGEE. Trimming stripped 5 bases from V and 7 bases from J, with 7 bases between. CDR3 nucleotide sequence: TGTGCCAGCAGGTGGGGTGAGCAGTACTTC. Protein product: CASRWGEQYF.

This clonotype is labeled as medium-sized. This chain uses TRBV5-1 with TRBJ2-1, with a possible D match to TRBD1 (6 bases). Trimming took 1 base from V and 0 from J, leaving 11 bases between them. Per the germline V gene, CDR1 is SGHRS and CDR2 is YFSETQ. This CDR3 region has 16 residues. CDR3 loop: CASSLRTASSYNEQFF. CDR3 DNA sequence: TGCGCCAGCAGCTTGCGGACAGCTAGCTCCTACAATGAGCAGTTCTTC.

By sample share, this clonotype is medium-sized. The chain combines TRBV7-3 with TRBJ1-1, with 8 bases identical to TRBD1. After removal of 4 bases from V and 6 bases from J, the junction contained 7 bases not matched to a gene. Germline V gene sequence: CDR1 SGHTA, CDR2 FQGTGA. CDR3 length equals 14 residues. The CDR3 DNA reads as TGTGCCAGCAGCTGGACAGGGTTTGGGGCTGAAGCTTTCTTT. This sequence encodes CASSWTGFGAEAFF.

This clonotype is medium-sized by share. This rearrangement joins TRBV20-1 to TRBJ2-5, with D perhaps assigned TRBD1 or TRBD2 (6 bases each). This CDR3 is built from 14 residues. Trimming pared 3 bases from V and 5 bases from J, leaving 16 bases between. Germline assignment: CDR1 DFQATT and CDR2 SNEGSKA (reference sequence). CDR3 residues: CSASMVGGRETQYF. The DNA of the CDR3 is TGCAGTGCTAGTATGGTCGGGGGCCGGGAGACCCAGTACTTC.

The chain couples TRBV12-5 to TRBJ2-7; 7 positions agree with TRBD2. Germline V CDR1 and CDR2: LGHNT, FRNRAP. CDR3 length: 13 residues. Trimming cost V 8 bases and J 6 bases; bases outside gene matches: 10. The CDR3 loop is CASCSGGWSEQYF. In DNA, the CDR3 is TGTGCTAGTTGTTCCGGGGGGTGGAGCGAGCAGTACTTC.

This clonotype was recorded once. This chain links TRBV6-1 with TRBJ2-1; D is uncertain. The CDR3 is 15 residues long. V dropped 2 bases and J dropped 0 bases, with 8 bases sitting between them. Germline CDR1 and CDR2: MNHNS and SASEGT. The CDR3 loop reads CASSEPGISYNEQFF. Written as DNA, the CDR3 is TGTGCCAGCAGTGAACCGGGTATCTCCTACAATGAGCAGTTCTTC.

The chain has TRBV7-9 and TRBJ2-1, with D possibly matching TRBD1 (6 bases). The germline gives CDR1 SEHNR, CDR2 FQNEAQ (reference sequence). The CDR3 spans 13 residues. V was cut by 2 bases and J by 9 bases, with 11 bases left in between. The CDR3 loop is CASSLTGWLEQFF. Here the CDR3 DNA reads TGTGCCAGCAGCTTAACAGGGTGGCTTGAGCAGTTCTTC.

By frequency in the sample, this clonotype is medium-sized. The rearrangement links TRBV7-9 to TRBJ2-1, with D perhaps TRBD1 (5 bases). The CDR3 totals 14 residues. CDR1 and CDR2 from the germline V gene are SEHNR and FQNEAQ (reference sequence). The ends were cut back, 5 bases at V and 9 bases at J, with 17 bases in the middle. The chain's CDR3 is CASSPRAGKGEQFF. CDR3 DNA sequence: TGTGCCAGCAGCCCAAGGGCAGGGAAGGGTGAGCAGTTCTTC.

The J gene is TRBJ2-5, the V gene TRBV15; 9 bases fit TRBD2. The CDR3 is 17 residues long. Germline loops: CDR1 LNHNV, CDR2 YYDKDF (reference sequence). After removal of 0 bases from V and 6 bases from J, the junction contained 11 bases not matched to a gene. CDR3 DNA: TGTGCCACCAGCAGAGATAAGGCGGGGGGGCCGAAACAGACCCAGTACTTC. Its translation: CATSRDKAGGPKQTQYF.

This clonotype is categorized as medium-sized. The V gene is TRBV10-3, the J gene TRBJ2-7; no reliable D call. V lost 2 bases and J lost 3, with 8 bases in between. Germline assignment: CDR1 ENHRY and CDR2 SYGVKD. The CDR3 is made up of 13 amino acids. In DNA, the CDR3 is TGTGCCATCAGTGAGGGCACATACTACGAGCAGTACGTC. Translation: CAISEGTYYEQYV.

By its share, this clonotype is medium-sized (0.01 to 0.1%). V usage is TRBV4-2 and J usage is TRBJ1-2; D not certain. CDR1 LGHNA and CDR2 YNFKEQ come from the germline V gene. V lost 0 bases to trimming and J lost 2 bases, with 7 bases between them. The CDR3 has 14 amino acids. The CDR3 reads CASSQDRGNYGYTF. CDR3 nucleotide sequence: TGTGCCAGCAGCCAAGATCGGGGAAACTATGGCTACACCTTC.

This chain connects TRBV7-9 to TRBJ1-5; TRBD1 matches at 7 bases. CDR1 is SEHNR, CDR2 FQNEAQ, per germline (reference sequence). This CDR3 is 13 amino acids long. Trimming took 5 bases from V and 5 from J; bases not matched to a gene: 3. CDR3 sequence reads: CASSRQGDQPQHF. For the CDR3, the DNA is TGTGCCAGCAGCAGACAGGGCGATCAGCCCCAGCATTTT.

This clonotype was seen just once. The V call is TRBV4-1, the J call TRBJ1-2; the D gene is possibly TRBD1 (5 bases). The CDR3 is 16 residues long. The V gene's germline CDR1 is MGHRA and CDR2 YSYEKL. V lost 4 bases to trimming and J lost 4 bases, with 19 bases between them. The CDR3 nucleotides read TGCGCCAGCAGCCCACTCCCCCAGGGAAAGAGCTATGGCTACACCTTC. It codes for CASSPLPQGKSYGYTF.

This clonotype is categorized as medium-sized. The J gene is TRBJ2-2, the V gene TRBV9; 7 bases line up with TRBD2. This CDR3 has 17 amino acids. In germline, CDR1 is SGDLS, CDR2 YYNGEE. The V gene end was trimmed by 0 bases and the J gene end by 5 bases; junction bases not matched to a gene: 10. The CDR3 sequence: CASSVDGELAQTGELFF. The DNA of the CDR3 is TGTGCCAGCAGCGTAGATGGCGAACTAGCGCAAACCGGGGAGCTGTTTTTT.